This paragraph covers one T cell receptor beta chain sequence. TCRdb keeps only in-frame clones here, not all; method: immunoSEQ multiplex PCR. This table holds about 65,000 clones, 75% to 85% found once. The CDR3 contains 15 residues. Trimming took off 2 bases at V and 3 bases at J, with 8 bases between the two ends. Germline V gene lookup returns CDR1 LNHDA and CDR2 SQIVND (reference sequence). This record comes from a study of blood T cell repertoires in COVID-19. The TCR was taken from a man in his fifties with COVID-19, enrolled during active disease. The J gene is TRBJ1-6, the V gene TRBV19; D unclear. Sequencing input: peripheral blood. This chain's CDR3 is CASSINRSYNSPLHF. The CDR3 DNA follows: TGTGCCAGTAGTATAAACAGAAGCTATAATTCACCCCTCCACTTT. The whole variable domain, remainder taken from reference TRBV19 and TRBJ1-6, is DGGITQSPKYLFRKEGQNVTLSCEQNLNHDAMYWYRQDPGQGLRLIYYSQIVNDFQKGDIAEGYSVSREKKESFPLTVTSAQKNPTAFYLCASSINRSYNSPLHFGNGTRLTVT.